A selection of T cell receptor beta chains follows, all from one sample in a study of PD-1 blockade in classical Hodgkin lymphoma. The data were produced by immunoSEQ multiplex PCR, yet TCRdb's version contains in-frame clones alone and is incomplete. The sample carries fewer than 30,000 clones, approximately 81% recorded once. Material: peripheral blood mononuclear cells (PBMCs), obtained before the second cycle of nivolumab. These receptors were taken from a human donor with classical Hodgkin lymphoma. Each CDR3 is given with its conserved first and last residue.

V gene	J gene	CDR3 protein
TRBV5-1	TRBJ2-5	CASSSAGKDYF
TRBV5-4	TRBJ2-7	CASTLTSGTGSYEQYF
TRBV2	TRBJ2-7	CASSEGRTYEQYF
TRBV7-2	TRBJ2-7	CASSFRDTYEQYF
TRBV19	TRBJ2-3	CASQPGGGRADTQYF
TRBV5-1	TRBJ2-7	CASSLNRGYEQYF
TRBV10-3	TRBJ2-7	CAISESSGGTYEQYF
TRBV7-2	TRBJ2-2	CASSLVGQGRANTGELFF
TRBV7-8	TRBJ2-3	CASSSRDRADTQYF
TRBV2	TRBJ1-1	CASSDWTANSNTEAFF
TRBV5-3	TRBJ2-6	CASSFDSGSSSVLTF
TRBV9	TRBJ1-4	CASSVGVGVEKLFF
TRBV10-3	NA	CAISAAGTAHYEQYF
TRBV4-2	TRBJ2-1	CASSQLLGRVDNEQFF
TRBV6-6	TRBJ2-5	CASSYSDRGPETQYF
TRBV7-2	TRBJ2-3	CASSLVFTAYTQYF
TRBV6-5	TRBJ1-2	CASSYGQGAFGYGYTF
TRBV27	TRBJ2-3	CASSYIAGELGTQYF